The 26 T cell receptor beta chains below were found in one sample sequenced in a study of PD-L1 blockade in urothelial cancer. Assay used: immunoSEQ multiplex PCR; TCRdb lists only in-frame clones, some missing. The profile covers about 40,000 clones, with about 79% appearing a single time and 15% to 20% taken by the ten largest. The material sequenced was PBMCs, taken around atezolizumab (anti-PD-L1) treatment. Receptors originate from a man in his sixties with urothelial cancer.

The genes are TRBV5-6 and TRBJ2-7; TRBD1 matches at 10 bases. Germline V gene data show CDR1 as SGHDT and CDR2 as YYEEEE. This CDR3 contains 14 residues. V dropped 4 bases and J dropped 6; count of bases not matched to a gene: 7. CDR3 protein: CASSPGQGVAEQYF. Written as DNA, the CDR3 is TGTGCCAGCAGCCCCGGACAGGGGGTCGCCGAGCAGTACTTC.

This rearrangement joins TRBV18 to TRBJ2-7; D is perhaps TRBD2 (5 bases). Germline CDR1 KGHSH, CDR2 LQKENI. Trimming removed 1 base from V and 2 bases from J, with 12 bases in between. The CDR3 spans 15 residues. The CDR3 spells CASSPRSGWPYEQYF. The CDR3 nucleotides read TGTGCCAGCTCACCACGGTCGGGATGGCCCTACGAGCAGTACTTC.

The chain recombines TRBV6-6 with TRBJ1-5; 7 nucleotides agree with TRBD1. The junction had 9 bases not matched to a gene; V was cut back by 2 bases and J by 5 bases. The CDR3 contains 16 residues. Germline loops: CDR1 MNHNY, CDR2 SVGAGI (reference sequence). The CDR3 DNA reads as TGTGCCAGCAGTTACGGGGCAGGGGGTCTTTATCAGCCCCAGCATTTT. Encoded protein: CASSYGAGGLYQPQHF.

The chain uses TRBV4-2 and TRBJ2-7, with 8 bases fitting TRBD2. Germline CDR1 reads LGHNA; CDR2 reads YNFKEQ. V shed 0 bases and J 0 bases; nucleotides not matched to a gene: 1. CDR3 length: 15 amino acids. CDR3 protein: CASSQDTSGSYEQYF. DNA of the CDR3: TGTGCCAGCAGCCAAGATACTAGCGGCTCCTACGAGCAGTACTTC.

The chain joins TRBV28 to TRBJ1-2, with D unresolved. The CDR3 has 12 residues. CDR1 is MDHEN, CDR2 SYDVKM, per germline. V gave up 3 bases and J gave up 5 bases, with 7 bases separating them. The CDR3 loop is CASSFNSYGYTF. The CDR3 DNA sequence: TGTGCCAGCAGTTTTAACTCATATGGCTACACCTTC.

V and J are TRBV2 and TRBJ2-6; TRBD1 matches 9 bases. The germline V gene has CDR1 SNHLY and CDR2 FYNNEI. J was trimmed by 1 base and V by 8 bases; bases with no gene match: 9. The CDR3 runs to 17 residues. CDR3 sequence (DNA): TGTGCCAGCCAGCCGGGACAGGGTTTGTCTGGGGCCAACGTCCTGACTTTC. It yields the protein CASQPGQGLSGANVLTF.

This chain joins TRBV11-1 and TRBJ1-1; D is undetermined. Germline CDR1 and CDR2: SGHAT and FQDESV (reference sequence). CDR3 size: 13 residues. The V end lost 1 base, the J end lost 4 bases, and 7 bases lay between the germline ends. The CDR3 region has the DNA TGTGCCAGCAGCTTAGTCTCCCCCACTGAAGCTTTCTTT. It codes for CASSLVSPTEAFF.

As DNA, the CDR3 is TGTGCCAGCACCCATTCATTCGGTGAAGCTTTCTTT. Amino acids: CASTHSFGEAFF. The chain couples TRBV28 to TRBJ1-1; D uncertain. The CDR3 contains 12 residues. Per the germline V gene, CDR1 is MDHEN and CDR2 is SYDVKM. V was pared by 7 bases and J by 7 bases, with 13 bases between.

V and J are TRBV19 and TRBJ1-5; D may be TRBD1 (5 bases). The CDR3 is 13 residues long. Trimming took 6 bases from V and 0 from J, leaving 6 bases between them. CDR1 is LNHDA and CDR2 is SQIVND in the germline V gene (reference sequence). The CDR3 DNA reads TGTGCCAGTAGAGGGGATAGCAATCAGCCCCAGCATTTT. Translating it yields CASRGDSNQPQHF. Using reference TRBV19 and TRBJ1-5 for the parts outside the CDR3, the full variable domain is DGGITQSPKYLFRKEGQNVTLSCEQNLNHDAMYWYRQDPGQGLRLIYYSQIVNDFQKGDIAEGYSVSREKKESFPLTVTSAQKNPTAFYLCASRGDSNQPQHFGDGTRLSIL.

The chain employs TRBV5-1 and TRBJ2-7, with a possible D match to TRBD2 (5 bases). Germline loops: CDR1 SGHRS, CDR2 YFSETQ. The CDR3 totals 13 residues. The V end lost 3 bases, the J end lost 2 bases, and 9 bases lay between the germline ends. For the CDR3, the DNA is TGCGCCAGCAGCTCCTCCGGGACCTACGAGCAGTACTTC. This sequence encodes CASSSSGTYEQYF.

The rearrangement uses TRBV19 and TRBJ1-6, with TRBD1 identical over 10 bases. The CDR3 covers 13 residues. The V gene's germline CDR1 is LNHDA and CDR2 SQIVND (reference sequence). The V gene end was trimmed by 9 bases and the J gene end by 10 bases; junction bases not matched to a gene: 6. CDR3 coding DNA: TGTGCCAGCAGCGGGGACAGGGGATCACCCCTCCACTTT. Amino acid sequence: CASSGDRGSPLHF.

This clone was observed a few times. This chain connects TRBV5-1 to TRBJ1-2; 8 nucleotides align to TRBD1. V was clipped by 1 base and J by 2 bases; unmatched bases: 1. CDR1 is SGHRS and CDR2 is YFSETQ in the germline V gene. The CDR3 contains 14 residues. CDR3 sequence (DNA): TGCGCCAGCAGCTTGTCAGGGGGCAACTATGGCTACACCTTC. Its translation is CASSLSGGNYGYTF.

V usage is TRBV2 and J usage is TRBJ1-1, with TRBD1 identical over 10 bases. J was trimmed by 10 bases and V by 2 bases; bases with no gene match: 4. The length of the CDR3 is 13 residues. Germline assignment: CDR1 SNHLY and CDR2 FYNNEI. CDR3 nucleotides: TGTGCCAGCAGTGAAAGGGGGACAGGGGTAGCTTTCTTT. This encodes CASSERGTGVAFF.

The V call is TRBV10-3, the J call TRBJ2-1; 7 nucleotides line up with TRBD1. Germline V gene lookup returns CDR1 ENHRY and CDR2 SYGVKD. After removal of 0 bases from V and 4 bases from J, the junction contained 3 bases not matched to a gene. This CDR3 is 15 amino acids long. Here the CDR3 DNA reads TGTGCCATCAGTGAGTCGAAGGGACAGTACAATGAGCAGTTCTTC. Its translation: CAISESKGQYNEQFF.

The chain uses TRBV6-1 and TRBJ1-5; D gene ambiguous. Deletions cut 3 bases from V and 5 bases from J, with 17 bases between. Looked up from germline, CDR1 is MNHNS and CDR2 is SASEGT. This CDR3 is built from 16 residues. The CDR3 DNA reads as TGTGCCAGCAGTGAGTTCGGAGGGATCGCGGATCAGCCCCAGCATTTT. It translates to CASSEFGGIADQPQHF.

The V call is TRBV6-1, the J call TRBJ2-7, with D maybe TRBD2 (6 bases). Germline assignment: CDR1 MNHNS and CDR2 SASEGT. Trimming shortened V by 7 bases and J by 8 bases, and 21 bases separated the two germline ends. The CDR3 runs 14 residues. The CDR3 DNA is TGTGCCAGCAACGGCGGAGGGGCCGCGTTGAAGCAGTACTTC. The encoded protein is CASNGGGAALKQYF.

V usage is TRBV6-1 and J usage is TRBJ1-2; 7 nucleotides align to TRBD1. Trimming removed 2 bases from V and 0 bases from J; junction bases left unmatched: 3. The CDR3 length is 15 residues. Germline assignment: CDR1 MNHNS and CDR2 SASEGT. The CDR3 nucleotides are TGTGCCAGCAGTGAAAAGGACAGGCCTAACTATGGCTACACCTTC. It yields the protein CASSEKDRPNYGYTF.

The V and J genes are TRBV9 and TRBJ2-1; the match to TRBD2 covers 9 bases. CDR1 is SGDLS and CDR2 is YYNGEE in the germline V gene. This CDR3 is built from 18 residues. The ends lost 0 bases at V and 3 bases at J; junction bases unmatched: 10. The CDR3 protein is CASSVGGSGGLYYNEQFF. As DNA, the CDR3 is TGTGCCAGCAGCGTAGGGGGTAGCGGGGGCCTATACTACAATGAGCAGTTCTTC.

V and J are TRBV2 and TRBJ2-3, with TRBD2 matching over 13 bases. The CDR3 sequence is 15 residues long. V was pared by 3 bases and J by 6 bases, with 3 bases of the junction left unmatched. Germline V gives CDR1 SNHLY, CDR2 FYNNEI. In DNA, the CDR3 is TGTGCCAGCAGTGATTTACTAGCGGGGGGGGATACGCAGTATTTT. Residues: CASSDLLAGGDTQYF.

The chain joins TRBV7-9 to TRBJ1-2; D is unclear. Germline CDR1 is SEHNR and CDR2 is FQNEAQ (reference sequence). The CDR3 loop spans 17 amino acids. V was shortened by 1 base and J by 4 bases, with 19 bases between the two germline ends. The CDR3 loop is CASSLGGSTSITYGYTF. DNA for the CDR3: TGTGCCAGCAGCTTAGGCGGCAGCACCTCTATAACCTATGGCTACACCTTC.

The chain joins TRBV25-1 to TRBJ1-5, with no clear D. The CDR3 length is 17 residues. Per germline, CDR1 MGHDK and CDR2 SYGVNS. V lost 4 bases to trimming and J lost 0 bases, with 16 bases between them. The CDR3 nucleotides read TGTGCCAGCAGTGGGGAGACTGGGGTTTATAGCAATCAGCCCCAGCATTTT. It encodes CASSGETGVYSNQPQHF. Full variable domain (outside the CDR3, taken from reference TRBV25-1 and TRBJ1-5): EADIYQTPRYLVIGTGKKITLECSQTMGHDKMYWYQQDPGMELHLIHYSYGVNSTEKGDLSSESTVSRIRTEHFPLTLESARPSHTSQYLCASSGETGVYSNQPQHFGDGTRLSIL.

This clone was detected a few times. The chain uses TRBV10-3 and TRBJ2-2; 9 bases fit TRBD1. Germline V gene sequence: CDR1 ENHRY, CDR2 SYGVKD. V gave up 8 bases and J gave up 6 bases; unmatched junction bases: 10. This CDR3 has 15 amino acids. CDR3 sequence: CAIWQGQGSAGELFF. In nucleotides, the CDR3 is TGTGCCATCTGGCAGGGACAGGGATCGGCCGGGGAGCTGTTTTTT.

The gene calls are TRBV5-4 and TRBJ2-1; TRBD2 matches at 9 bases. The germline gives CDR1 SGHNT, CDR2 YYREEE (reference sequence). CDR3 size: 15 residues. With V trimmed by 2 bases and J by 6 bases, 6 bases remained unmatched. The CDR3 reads CASSFDASGANEQFF. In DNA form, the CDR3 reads TGTGCCAGCAGCTTCGATGCTAGCGGGGCCAATGAGCAGTTCTTC.

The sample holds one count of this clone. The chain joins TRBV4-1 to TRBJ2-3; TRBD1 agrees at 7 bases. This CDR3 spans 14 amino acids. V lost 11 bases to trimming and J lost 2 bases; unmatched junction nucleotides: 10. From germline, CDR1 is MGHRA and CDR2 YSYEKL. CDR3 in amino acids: CAADSGTATDTQYF. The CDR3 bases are TGCGCCGCCGACTCCGGGACAGCCACAGATACGCAGTATTTT.

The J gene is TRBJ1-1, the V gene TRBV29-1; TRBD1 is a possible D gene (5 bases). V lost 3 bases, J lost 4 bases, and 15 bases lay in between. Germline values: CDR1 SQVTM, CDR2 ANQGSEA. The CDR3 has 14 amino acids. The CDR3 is CSVDGGGSGTEAFF. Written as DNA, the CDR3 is TGCAGCGTTGATGGGGGAGGTTCGGGCACTGAAGCTTTCTTT.

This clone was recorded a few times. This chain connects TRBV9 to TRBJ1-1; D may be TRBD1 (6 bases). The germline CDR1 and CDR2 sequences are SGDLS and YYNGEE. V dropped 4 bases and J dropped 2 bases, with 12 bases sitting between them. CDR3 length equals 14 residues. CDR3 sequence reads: CASSPRQVNTEAFF. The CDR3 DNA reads TGTGCCAGCAGCCCCAGACAGGTAAACACTGAAGCTTTCTTT. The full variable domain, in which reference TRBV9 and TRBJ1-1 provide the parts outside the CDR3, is DSGVTQTPKHLITATGQRVTLRCSPRSGDLSVYWYQQSLDQGLQFLIQYYNGEERAKGNILERFSAQQFPDLHSELNLSSLELGDSALYFCASSPRQVNTEAFFGQGTRLTVV.